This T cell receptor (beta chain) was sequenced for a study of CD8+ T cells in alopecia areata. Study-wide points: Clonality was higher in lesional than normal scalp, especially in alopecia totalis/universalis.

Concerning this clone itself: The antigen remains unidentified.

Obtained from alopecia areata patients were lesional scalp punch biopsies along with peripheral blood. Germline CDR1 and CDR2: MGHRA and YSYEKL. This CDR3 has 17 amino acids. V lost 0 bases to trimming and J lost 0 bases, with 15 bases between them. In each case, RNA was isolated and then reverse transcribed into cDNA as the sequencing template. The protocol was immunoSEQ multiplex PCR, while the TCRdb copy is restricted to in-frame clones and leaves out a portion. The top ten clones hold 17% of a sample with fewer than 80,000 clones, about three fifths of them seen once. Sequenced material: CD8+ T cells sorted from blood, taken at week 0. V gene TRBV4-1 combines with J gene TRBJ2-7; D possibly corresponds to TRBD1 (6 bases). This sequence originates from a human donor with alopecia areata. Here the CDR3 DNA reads TGCGCCAGCAGCCAAGACCCCCCGGGACACAGCTCCTACGAGCAGTACTTC. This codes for CASSQDPPGHSSYEQYF.